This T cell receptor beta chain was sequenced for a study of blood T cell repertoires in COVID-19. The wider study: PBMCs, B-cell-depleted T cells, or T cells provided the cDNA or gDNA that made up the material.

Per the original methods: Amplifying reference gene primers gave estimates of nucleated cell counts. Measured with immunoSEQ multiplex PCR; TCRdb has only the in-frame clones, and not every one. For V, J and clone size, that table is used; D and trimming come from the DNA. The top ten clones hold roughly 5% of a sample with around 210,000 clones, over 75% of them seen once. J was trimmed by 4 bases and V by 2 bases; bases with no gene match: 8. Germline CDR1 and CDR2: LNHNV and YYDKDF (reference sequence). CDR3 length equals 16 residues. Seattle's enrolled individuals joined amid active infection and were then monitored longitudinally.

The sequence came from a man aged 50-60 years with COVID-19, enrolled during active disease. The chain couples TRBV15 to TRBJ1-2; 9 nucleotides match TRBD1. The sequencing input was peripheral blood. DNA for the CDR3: TGTGCCACCAGCAGACCGACCACAGGGGGCGGCTATGGCTACACCTTC. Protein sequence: CATSRPTTGGGYGYTF.